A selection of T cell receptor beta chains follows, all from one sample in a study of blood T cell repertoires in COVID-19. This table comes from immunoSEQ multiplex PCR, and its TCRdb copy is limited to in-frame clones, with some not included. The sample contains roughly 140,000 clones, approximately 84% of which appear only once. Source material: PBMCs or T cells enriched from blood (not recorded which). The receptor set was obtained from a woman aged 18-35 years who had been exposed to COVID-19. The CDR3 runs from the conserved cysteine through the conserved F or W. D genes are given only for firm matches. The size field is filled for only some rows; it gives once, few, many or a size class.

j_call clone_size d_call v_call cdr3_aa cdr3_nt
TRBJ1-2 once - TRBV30 CAWSQLLKNDGDDYGYTF TGTGCCTGGAGCCAACTTCTCAAAAACGACGGAGACGACTATGGCTACACCTTC
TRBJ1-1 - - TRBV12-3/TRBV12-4 CATHRVPEAFF TGTGCCACTCACAGGGTCCCTGAAGCTTTCTTT
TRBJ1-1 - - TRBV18 CASSPPSGDVSTEAFF TGTGCCAGCTCACCACCGTCAGGGGATGTTAGCACTGAAGCTTTCTTT
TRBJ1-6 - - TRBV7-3 CASSLRGRDSPLHF TGTGCCAGCAGCCTTAGGGGGAGGGATTCACCCCTCCACTTT
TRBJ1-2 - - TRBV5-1 CASSLSAGRNYGYTF TGCGCCAGCAGCTTGTCTGCAGGGCGGAACTATGGCTACACCTTC
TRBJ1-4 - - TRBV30 CAWSEGAPGEKLFF TGTGCCTGGAGCGAGGGTGCCCCGGGAGAAAAACTGTTTTTT
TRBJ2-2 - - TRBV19 CASNFGGSTGELFF TGTGCCAGTAACTTCGGGGGATCCACCGGGGAGCTGTTTTTT
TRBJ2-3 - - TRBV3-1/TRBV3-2 CASSQDYTDTQYF TGTGCCAGCAGCCAAGATTATACAGATACGCAGTATTTT
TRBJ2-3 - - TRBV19 CASKTQGQPTDTQYF TGTGCCAGTAAAACCCAGGGTCAACCGACAGATACGCAGTATTTT
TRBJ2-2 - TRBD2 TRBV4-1 CASSHAGPSGNTGELFF TGCGCCAGCAGCCATGCCGGTCCTAGCGGGAACACCGGGGAGCTGTTTTTT
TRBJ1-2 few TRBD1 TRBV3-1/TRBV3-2 CASRLGQGRYGYTF TGTGCCAGCAGGCTTGGACAGGGTCGCTATGGCTACACCTTC
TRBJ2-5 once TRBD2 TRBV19 CASSTGTSVETQYF TGTGCCAGTAGTACTGGGACTAGCGTAGAGACCCAGTACTTC
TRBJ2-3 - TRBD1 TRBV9 CASSVGASGQGAADTQYF TGTGCCAGCAGCGTAGGGGCCTCGGGGCAGGGGGCGGCAGATACGCAGTATTTT
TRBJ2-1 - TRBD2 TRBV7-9 CASSLSRGGSGPSNEQFF TGTGCCAGCAGCTTAAGCCGGGGGGGTAGCGGTCCATCTAATGAGCAGTTCTTC
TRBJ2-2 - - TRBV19 CASSIYNTGELFF TGTGCCAGTAGTATTTATAACACCGGGGAGCTGTTTTTT
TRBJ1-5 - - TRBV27 CASSTSGAGNQPQHF TGTGCCAGCAGTACATCAGGGGCGGGCAATCAGCCCCAGCATTTT
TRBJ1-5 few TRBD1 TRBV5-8 CASSLVYWTGRNQPQHF TGTGCCAGCAGCTTGGTTTATTGGACAGGGCGCAATCAGCCCCAGCATTTT
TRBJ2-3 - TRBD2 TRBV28 CASSIGLADTQYF TGTGCCAGCAGTATAGGACTAGCAGATACGCAGTATTTT
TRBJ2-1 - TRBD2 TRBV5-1 CASSLNPGLAGPYNEQFF TGCGCCAGCAGCTTGAACCCGGGACTAGCGGGACCCTACAATGAGCAGTTCTTC
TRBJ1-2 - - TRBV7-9 CASTLPGGSRGYTF TGTGCCAGCACCCTACCCGGGGGGTCGAGGGGCTACACCTTC
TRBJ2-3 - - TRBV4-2 CASSQKTVTSTDTQYF TGTGCCAGCAGCCAAAAGACTGTTACTAGCACAGATACGCAGTATTTT
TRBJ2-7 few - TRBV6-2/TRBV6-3 CASSYLIYEQYF TGTGCCAGCAGTTACTTAATCTACGAGCAGTACTTC
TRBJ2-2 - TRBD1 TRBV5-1 CASSSGQPNTGELFF TGCGCCAGCAGTTCGGGACAGCCGAACACCGGGGAGCTGTTTTTT
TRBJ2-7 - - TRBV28 CASRTGSYEQYF TGTGCCAGCAGGACCGGGAGCTACGAGCAGTACTTC
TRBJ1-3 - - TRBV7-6 CASSLVLAAAHSGNTIYF TGTGCCAGCAGCTTAGTTTTGGCGGCAGCTCACTCTGGAAACACCATATATTTT
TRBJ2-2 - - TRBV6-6 CAIGSNTGELFF TGTGCCATCGGGTCGAACACCGGGGAGCTGTTTTTT
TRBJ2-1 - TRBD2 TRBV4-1 CASRPGLAGGRQFF TGCGCCAGCCGACCGGGACTAGCGGGAGGACGGCAGTTCTTC
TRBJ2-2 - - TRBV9 CASSVYGGELFF TGTGCCAGCAGCGTATACGGCGGGGAGCTGTTTTTT
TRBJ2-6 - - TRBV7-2 CASSLTRSLGANVLTF TGTGCCAGCAGCTTAACGCGATCTTTGGGGGCCAACGTCCTGACTTTC
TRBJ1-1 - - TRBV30 CAWSVTANTEAFF TGTGCCTGGAGTGTCACAGCGAACACTGAAGCTTTCTTT
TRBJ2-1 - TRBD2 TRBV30 CAWSRASGRNEQFF TGTGCCTGGAGTAGGGCTAGCGGGAGGAATGAGCAGTTCTTC
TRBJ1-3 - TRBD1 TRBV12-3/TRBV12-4 CASTVGTALTIYF TGTGCCAGCACCGTTGGGACAGCTCTCACCATATATTTT
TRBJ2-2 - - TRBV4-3 CASSQDWRDRGSGELFF TGCGCCAGCAGCCAAGATTGGAGGGATCGAGGGTCCGGGGAGCTGTTTTTT
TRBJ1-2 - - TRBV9 CASSVGGAGADYGYTF TGTGCCAGCAGCGTAGGCGGAGCGGGGGCGGACTATGGCTACACCTTC
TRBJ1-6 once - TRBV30 CAWKSDSSYNSPLHF TGTGCCTGGAAGTCCGACAGCTCCTATAATTCACCCCTCCACTTT
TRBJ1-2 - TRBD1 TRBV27 CASSHGQGYYGYTF TGTGCCAGCAGTCACGGACAGGGCTACTATGGCTACACCTTC
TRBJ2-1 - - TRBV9 CASSGRAYNEQFF TGTGCCAGCAGCGGCAGGGCTTACAATGAGCAGTTCTTC
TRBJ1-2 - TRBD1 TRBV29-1 CSGGQGRGYTF TGCAGCGGCGGACAGGGAAGAGGCTACACCTTC
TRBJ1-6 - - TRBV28 CASSPTNSPLHF TGTGCCAGCAGCCCCACAAATTCACCCCTCCACTTT
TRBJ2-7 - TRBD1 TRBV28 CASSSTGTGGVALKQYF TGTGCCAGCAGTTCAACCGGGACAGGGGGGGTCGCTCTTAAGCAGTACTTC
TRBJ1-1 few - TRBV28 CASNRAEGTNTEAFF TGTGCCAGCAACCGGGCGGAGGGGACGAACACTGAAGCTTTCTTT